This entry features one T cell receptor beta chain sequence. Each TCR beta cDNA library carried unique molecular identifiers. One entry per CDR3 protein, called by TCRdb with MiXCR from the PCR reads. The profile shows approximately 690,000 distinct CDR3 sequences, approximately 59% of them singletons. The source of the sample is a study of post-analysis software for immune sequencing data. This receptor was obtained from a girl aged 2-15 years with multiple sclerosis. The sequencing sample was made of blood.

The CDR3 here is CAWRSGRAPYNEQFF. As DNA, the CDR3 is TGTGCCTGGAGGAGCGGGAGGGCTCCTTACAATGAGCAGTTCTTC. This chain links TRBV30 with TRBJ2-1, with 10 bases lining up with TRBD2. V was pared by 3 bases and J by 4 bases, with 6 bases of the junction left unmatched. The CDR3 spans 15 residues. Per germline, CDR1 GTSNPN and CDR2 SVGIG (reference sequence). Using reference TRBV30 and TRBJ2-1 for the parts outside the CDR3, the full variable domain is SQTIHQWPATLVQPVGSPLSLECTVEGTSNPNLYWYRQAAGRGLQLLFYSVGIGQISSEVPQNLSASRPQDRQFILSSKKLLLSDSGFYLCAWRSGRAPYNEQFFGPGTRLTVL.